A selection of T cell receptor beta chains follows, all from one sample in a study of T cell repertoires in cytomegalovirus infection. TCRdb reanalysed the reads using MiXCR and keeps one entry per CDR3 protein. Of some 560,000 distinct CDR3 sequences in the sample, 40% were seen once. Their antigens are not known. The sample was cultured PBMCs, taken from culture after CMV antigen stimulation. All receptors come from a human donor in good health (CMV status not recorded). Some clones in this sample may be carry-over from other donors' samples. The CDR3 runs from the conserved cysteine through the conserved F or W. The D gene is left open where the match is weak. The size field is filled for only some rows; it gives once, few, many or a size class.

V gene: TRBV12-3/TRBV12-4; clone size: few; J gene: TRBJ1-1; D gene: -; CDR3 DNA: TGTGCCAGCAGTTTGGGGGGCATTGAAGCTTTCTTT; CDR3 protein: CASSLGGIEAFF
V gene: TRBV19; clone size: -; J gene: TRBJ2-1; D gene: TRBD1; CDR3 DNA: TGTGCCAGTACCTTACAGGGGGCCGGAGGGTACTCCTACAATGAGCAGTTCTTC; CDR3 protein: CASTLQGAGGYSYNEQFF
V gene: TRBV7-2; clone size: many; J gene: TRBJ2-7; D gene: -; CDR3 DNA: TGTGCCAGCAGCTTAGAGGGACTCCGTACGTACGAGCAGTACTTC; CDR3 protein: CASSLEGLRTYEQYF
V gene: TRBV25-1; clone size: once; J gene: TRBJ2-1; D gene: -; CDR3 DNA: TGTGCCAGCAGTGAATCAGCGACCGTTAGCTCCTACAATGAGCAGTTCTTC; CDR3 protein: CASSESATVSSYNEQFF
V gene: TRBV27; clone size: few; J gene: TRBJ2-7; D gene: TRBD2; CDR3 DNA: TGTGCCAGCAGTTTATCGGCCGGGGAGGGCGAGCAGTACTTC; CDR3 protein: CASSLSAGEGEQYF
V gene: TRBV20-1; clone size: -; J gene: TRBJ2-5; D gene: TRBD2; CDR3 DNA: TGCAGTGCTGACCGACCGGGACTAGCGGGAATTTCGTCAGAGACCCAGTACTTC; CDR3 protein: CSADRPGLAGISSETQYF
V gene: TRBV12-3/TRBV12-4; clone size: few; J gene: TRBJ2-1; D gene: -; CDR3 DNA: TGTGCCAGCAGCCGAGCAGCGGGCCCTTACAATGAGCAGTTCTTC; CDR3 protein: CASSRAAGPYNEQFF
V gene: TRBV12-3/TRBV12-4; clone size: -; J gene: TRBJ2-5; D gene: TRBD2; CDR3 DNA: TGTGCCAGCAACATGGGACGGGGGGTAGGGACCCAGTACTTC; CDR3 protein: CASNMGRGVGTQYF
V gene: TRBV24-1; clone size: -; J gene: TRBJ2-3; D gene: -; CDR3 DNA: TGTGCCACCAGTGACGGAGGGTACACAGATACGCAGTATTTT; CDR3 protein: CATSDGGYTDTQYF
V gene: TRBV6-2/TRBV6-3; clone size: few; J gene: TRBJ2-1; D gene: -; CDR3 DNA: TGTGCCAGCACCCCGGACTGGGACAATGAGCAGTTCTTC; CDR3 protein: CASTPDWDNEQFF
V gene: TRBV2; clone size: -; J gene: TRBJ1-6; D gene: -; CDR3 DNA: TGTGCCAGCAGTGAACGGGAACCTTCCTATAATTCACCCCTCCACTTT; CDR3 protein: CASSEREPSYNSPLHF
V gene: TRBV6-1; clone size: -; J gene: TRBJ1-1; D gene: -; CDR3 DNA: TGTGCCAGCAGTGAATATAGGGGGGGCGGTCGGACTGAAGCTTTCTTT; CDR3 protein: CASSEYRGGGRTEAFF
V gene: TRBV19; clone size: few; J gene: TRBJ1-5; D gene: -; CDR3 DNA: TGTGCCAGTAGTCTCAGCGCACGCCAGCCCCAGCATTTT; CDR3 protein: CASSLSARQPQHF
V gene: TRBV12-3/TRBV12-4; clone size: -; J gene: TRBJ1-5; D gene: -; CDR3 DNA: TGTGCCAGCAGTGTCGGACAGTATAGCAATCAGCCCCAGCATTTT; CDR3 protein: CASSVGQYSNQPQHF
V gene: TRBV11-2; clone size: -; J gene: TRBJ2-7; D gene: -; CDR3 DNA: TGTGCCAGCAGCTCCGACAGGAGAGGAGTGCAGTACTTC; CDR3 protein: CASSSDRRGVQYF
V gene: TRBV4-2; clone size: once; J gene: TRBJ1-2; D gene: -; CDR3 DNA: TGTGCCAGCAGCCAAGCCCAGGAGGGAATCGGCTACACCTTC; CDR3 protein: CASSQAQEGIGYTF
V gene: TRBV10-3; clone size: few; J gene: TRBJ2-7; D gene: TRBD2; CDR3 DNA: TGTGCCATCCAGGAGCCTAGCGGGACCAGCTCCTACGAGCAGTACTTC; CDR3 protein: CAIQEPSGTSSYEQYF
V gene: TRBV11-2; clone size: few; J gene: TRBJ1-5; D gene: TRBD1; CDR3 DNA: TGTGCCAGCAGCTTGACAGGGGGTTTCAATCAGCCCCAGCATTTT; CDR3 protein: CASSLTGGFNQPQHF
V gene: TRBV6-1; clone size: -; J gene: TRBJ2-2; D gene: -; CDR3 DNA: TGTGCCAGCAGTGAATCGGGGGGCGAGGACACCGGGGAGCTGTTTTTT; CDR3 protein: CASSESGGEDTGELFF
V gene: TRBV7-8; clone size: -; J gene: TRBJ2-2; D gene: -; CDR3 DNA: TGTGCCAGCAGCTCTCTCGTGGGACAGAACACCGGGGAGCTGTTTTTT; CDR3 protein: CASSSLVGQNTGELFF
V gene: TRBV11-2; clone size: few; J gene: TRBJ1-4; D gene: TRBD1; CDR3 DNA: TGTGCCAGCAGCCCCCTGGGACAGGACCTGTTTTTT; CDR3 protein: CASSPLGQDLFF
V gene: TRBV2; clone size: -; J gene: TRBJ1-1; D gene: -; CDR3 DNA: TGTGCCAGCGGTTACAGCCTGAACACTGAAGCTTTCTTT; CDR3 protein: CASGYSLNTEAFF
V gene: TRBV12-3/TRBV12-4; clone size: -; J gene: TRBJ2-2; D gene: TRBD1; CDR3 DNA: TGTGCCAGCAAACGACAGGGGGCGCTCACCGGGGAGCTGTTTTTT; CDR3 protein: CASKRQGALTGELFF
V gene: TRBV10-2; clone size: -; J gene: TRBJ2-7; D gene: -; CDR3 DNA: TGCGCCAGCAGTGACTCCAGGGCGGGAGAGCAGTACTTC; CDR3 protein: CASSDSRAGEQYF
V gene: TRBV3-1; clone size: -; J gene: TRBJ2-3; D gene: TRBD2; CDR3 DNA: TGTGCCAGCCACGGGACTAGCGGGGGGCTCACCACAGATACGCAGTATTTT; CDR3 protein: CASHGTSGGLTTDTQYF
V gene: TRBV6-1; clone size: -; J gene: TRBJ1-1; D gene: -; CDR3 DNA: TGTGCCAGCAATTCCCGGGGCCGAACTGAAGCTTTCTTT; CDR3 protein: CASNSRGRTEAFF